The 31 T cell receptor beta chains listed next were all sequenced from one sample in a study of OX40 agonist ivuxolimab in advanced cancers. Only in-frame clones appear in the TCRdb table, and some are missing; sequencing was by immunoSEQ multiplex PCR. Of about 110,000 clones listed, under 95% are singletons. The sequences come from CD4+ or CD8+ T cells sorted from blood, collected in a trial of the OX40 agonist ivuxolimab. The receptor source for this set is an adult with an advanced solid tumor such as melanoma, head and neck, liver or kidney cancer.

V and J are TRBV2 and TRBJ1-1; D is possibly TRBD1 (6 bases). CDR3 size: 15 residues. V was clipped by 3 bases and J by 4 bases, with 15 bases between them. The germline V gene has CDR1 SNHLY and CDR2 FYNNEI. The CDR3 region has the DNA TGTGCCAGCAGTGAGCAGGGGAGGTGGGGCACTGAAGCTTTCTTT. Its translation: CASSEQGRWGTEAFF.

V is TRBV23-1 and J is TRBJ1-2; 8 bases line up with TRBD1. TRBV23-1 belongs to the ORF category, with a function that is uncertain. The V segment lost 2 bases and the J segment 6 bases; nucleotides outside the gene matches: 8. This CDR3 is built from 15 residues. The CDR3 DNA is TGCGCCAGCAGTCAACGGACAGGGAAGATTGATGGCTACACCTTC. It codes for CASSQRTGKIDGYTF.

The chain is built from TRBV11-3 and TRBJ1-1; TRBD1 aligns across 7 bases. The CDR3 has 15 amino acids. The V gene end was trimmed by 6 bases and the J gene end by 0 bases; junction bases not matched to a gene: 7. Per germline, CDR1 SGHNT and CDR2 YENEEA. The CDR3 DNA sequence: TGTGCCAGCAGTTCACGACAGGGTCTGAACACTGAAGCTTTCTTT. The encoded protein is CASSSRQGLNTEAFF.

This chain joins TRBV7-2 and TRBJ2-3, with TRBD2 matching 13 bases. V shed 4 bases, J shed 5 bases, and the junction held 6 bases outside the gene matches. Germline V CDR1 and CDR2: SGHTA, FQGNSA. The CDR3 extends over 16 amino acids. The DNA of the CDR3 is TGTGCCAGCAGCTGGACTAGCGGGAGTAGGGAAGATACGCAGTATTTT. It codes for CASSWTSGSREDTQYF.

The chain carries TRBV27 and TRBJ1-1; a weak D match, TRBD1 (6 bases). The CDR3 extends over 14 amino acids. Germline V gene lookup returns CDR1 MNHEY and CDR2 SMNVEV (reference sequence). V shed 6 bases and J shed 1 base, with 12 bases lying between them. The CDR3 is CASRSGQPNTEAFF. The CDR3 DNA reads TGTGCCAGCAGGTCGGGACAACCGAACACTGAAGCTTTCTTT.

This clone was observed a handful of times. V and J are TRBV18 and TRBJ1-3, with D uncertain. The CDR3 has 15 residues. V shed 3 bases and J shed 0 bases, with 9 bases lying between them. Germline V gene data show CDR1 as KGHSH and CDR2 as LQKENI. The CDR3 nucleotides read TGTGCCAGCTCACCCGCGACAAGCTCTGGAAACACCATATATTTT. Translating it yields CASSPATSSGNTIYF. Full variable domain (missing parts from reference TRBV18 and TRBJ1-3): NAGVMQNPRHLVRRRGQEARLRCSPMKGHSHVYWYRQLPEEGLKFMVYLQKENIIDESGMPKERFSAEFPKEGPSILRIQQVVRGDSAAYFCASSPATSSGNTIYFGEGSWLTVV.

The table lists this clone with a few counts. J is TRBJ2-7 and V is TRBV2; tentative D call: TRBD2 (5 bases). The CDR3 has 10 amino acids. Germline assignment: CDR1 SNHLY and CDR2 FYNNEI. The CDR3 nucleotides read TGTGCCAGCAGGAGGGATAGACTCTGGGTC. This codes for CASRRDRLWV.

The chain carries TRBV2 and TRBJ2-3; D may be TRBD2 (5 bases). V was shortened by 2 bases and J by 1 base, with 10 bases between the two germline ends. The CDR3 has 15 residues. Germline-derived CDR1 and CDR2 are SNHLY and FYNNEI. The CDR3 DNA reads TGTGCCAGCAGTGAATCCGGGGTAGGCACAGATACGCAGTATTTT. Protein: CASSESGVGTDTQYF.

J is TRBJ2-2 and V is TRBV5-1; D unresolved. The V end was cut by 0 bases, the J end by 1 base, with 7 bases between. There are 15 residues in the CDR3. Germline CDR1 SGHRS, CDR2 YFSETQ. The CDR3: CASSLGVGNTGELFF. The DNA for the CDR3 is TGCGCCAGCAGCTTGGGTGTCGGGAACACCGGGGAGCTGTTTTTT.

CDR3 nucleotide sequence: TGCGCCAGCAGCCAAGGAAACACCATATATTTT. Translating it yields CASSQGNTIYF. The chain links TRBV4-1 to TRBJ1-3; D is unclear. V lost 1 base to trimming and J lost 5 bases, with 0 bases between them. The CDR3 runs to 11 residues. Germline values: CDR1 MGHRA, CDR2 YSYEKL.

The chain carries TRBV9 and TRBJ1-3; D is perhaps TRBD1 (6 bases). Per the germline V gene, CDR1 is SGDLS and CDR2 is YYNGEE. This CDR3 is built from 15 residues. The V gene lost 3 bases and the J gene lost 6 bases, with 16 bases spanning the gap. This chain's CDR3 is CASSAGTLPENTIYF. CDR3 nucleotides: TGTGCCAGCAGCGCTGGGACACTCCCTGAAAACACCATATATTTT.

This clone was recorded only once. As DNA, the CDR3 is TGTGCCAGCAGTTACGGGACAGGGACTTTTAACACTGAAGCTTTCTTT. Translating gives CASSYGTGTFNTEAFF. The chain employs TRBV6-5 and TRBJ1-1; 9 bases match TRBD1. CDR1 is MNHEY, CDR2 SVGAGI, per germline. J gave up 2 bases and V 2 bases, and 6 bases lay outside the gene matches. CDR3 length equals 16 residues.

This chain connects TRBV6-6 to TRBJ2-5, with D uncertain. This CDR3 is built from 11 residues. Trimming left V 8 bases short and J 5 bases short, with 9 bases between. Germline V gene sequence: CDR1 MNHNY, CDR2 SVGAGI (reference sequence). CDR3 bases: TGTGCCAGCTCATTACCGGAGACCCAGTACTTC. It is translated as CASSLPETQYF.

The V and J genes are TRBV7-3 and TRBJ2-3, with 8 positions matching TRBD2. CDR1 is SGHTA, CDR2 FQGTGA, per germline. CDR3 size: 16 residues. V was clipped by 4 bases and J by 3 bases; unmatched bases: 9. CDR3 protein: CASSYRGGPMTDTQYF. The CDR3 nucleotides are TGTGCCAGCAGCTATCGCGGGGGGCCCATGACAGATACGCAGTATTTT.

CDR3 amino acids: CASSRIGRGRGTEAFF. The CDR3 bases are TGTGCCAGCAGCCGGATTGGGCGCGGGAGGGGGACTGAAGCTTTCTTT. The chain carries TRBV5-6 and TRBJ1-1; a possible D gene is TRBD1 (6 bases). In germline, CDR1 is SGHDT, CDR2 YYEEEE. The length of the CDR3 is 16 residues. V dropped 4 bases and J dropped 5 bases, with 21 bases sitting between them.

The gene calls are TRBV5-6 and TRBJ2-1; D is unclear. V lost 6 bases and J lost 5, with 6 bases in between. This CDR3 has 11 residues. CDR1 SGHDT and CDR2 YYEEEE come from the germline V gene. The CDR3 region has the DNA TGTGCCAGCACCAAGAACAATGAGCAGTTCTTC. Protein sequence: CASTKNNEQFF.

This clone appeared a few times. The rearrangement joins TRBV6-5 to TRBJ1-1; the D is unclear. The CDR3 contains 14 residues. V was pared by 4 bases and J by 1 base, with 10 bases between. Germline CDR1 reads MNHEY; CDR2 reads SVGAGI. CDR3 amino acids: CASSWHGRNTEAFF. In DNA form, the CDR3 reads TGTGCCAGCAGTTGGCACGGCCGGAACACTGAAGCTTTCTTT.

The chain carries TRBV14 and TRBJ2-1; 7 bases agree with TRBD1. The CDR3 sequence is 15 residues long. V lost 4 bases, J lost 3 bases, and 6 bases stayed unmatched. Germline CDR1 SGHDN, CDR2 FVKESK. CDR3 region: CASSLAGTDYNEQFF. DNA of the CDR3: TGTGCCAGCAGCCTAGCCGGGACAGACTACAATGAGCAGTTCTTC.

On this clone itself: Relative to the germline gene, one junction end is altered; a read error may explain this. The V call is TRBV7-3, the J call TRBJ2-2; no clear D. The CDR3 contains 13 residues. CDR1 is SGHTA, CDR2 FQGTGA, per germline. The CDR3, as DNA: TGTGCCAACAGCTTAGCCCTACCCGGGGAGCTGTTTTTT. Translating gives CANSLALPGELFF. The full variable domain, its missing parts supplied by reference TRBV7-3 and TRBJ2-2, is GAGVSQTPSNKVTEKGKYVELRCDPISGHTALYWYRQSLGQGPEFLIYFQGTGAADDSGLPNDRFFAVRPEGSVSTLKIQRTERGDSAVYLCANSLALPGELFFGEGSRLTVL.

The chain couples TRBV5-1 to TRBJ2-1; 12 nucleotides agree with TRBD1. J lost 4 bases, V lost 1 base, and 6 bases had no gene match. The CDR3 runs to 17 residues. CDR1 and CDR2 (germline): SGHRS, YFSETQ. The CDR3, as DNA: TGCGCCAGCAGCTTGATTTTGGGACAGGGGGCTTACAATGAGCAGTTCTTC. Encoded protein: CASSLILGQGAYNEQFF.

V and J are TRBV19 and TRBJ2-1; D remains ambiguous. V lost 5 bases and J 8 bases, leaving 19 bases between the germline ends. Germline CDR1 LNHDA, CDR2 SQIVND (reference sequence). This CDR3 spans 15 amino acids. The chain's CDR3 is CASSPQALGVDEQFF. CDR3 nucleotides: TGTGCCAGTAGTCCCCAGGCACTTGGGGTGGATGAGCAGTTCTTC.

This chain joins TRBV13 and TRBJ2-7, with 7 bases matching TRBD1. V shed 1 base, J shed 4 bases, and the junction held 7 bases outside the gene matches. The CDR3 consists of 15 residues. Germline V CDR1 and CDR2: PRHDT, FYEKMQ (reference sequence). The CDR3 spells CASSLDRGNTYEQYF. The CDR3, as DNA: TGTGCCAGCAGCTTAGACAGGGGTAATACTTACGAGCAGTACTTC.

This clone was seen only a few times. The chain recombines TRBV6-1 with TRBJ1-5; D call uncertain. This CDR3 contains 15 residues. V lost 0 bases and J lost 5, with 11 bases in between. Germline V gene lookup returns CDR1 MNHNS and CDR2 SASEGT. CDR3 protein: CASSEAGLIHQPQHF. The CDR3 coding sequence is TGTGCCAGCAGTGAAGCTGGGTTGATCCATCAGCCCCAGCATTTT.

V and J are TRBV29-1 and TRBJ2-6; D gene uncertain. Germline V lookup: CDR1 SQVTM, CDR2 ANQGSEA. V lost 3 bases and J lost 5, with 20 bases in between. The CDR3 covers 17 residues. The CDR3 nucleotides are TGCAGCGTTGACCGCGGAAGCATACAAAGTCGGGCCAACGTCCTGACTTTC. Translation gives CSVDRGSIQSRANVLTF.

The chain carries TRBV2 and TRBJ2-3; D unresolved. Germline V lookup: CDR1 SNHLY, CDR2 FYNNEI. Between the trimmed V and J ends, which lost 3 bases and 5 bases, there was a span of 15 bases. This CDR3 is built from 15 residues. CDR3 sequence reads: CASSERGVEIDTQYF. CDR3 nucleotides: TGTGCCAGCAGTGAGCGTGGGGTTGAGATAGATACGCAGTATTTT.

J is TRBJ2-3 and V is TRBV10-1, with D uncertain. V lost 3 bases and J 2 bases, leaving 9 bases between the germline ends. CDR3 length: 14 residues. In germline, CDR1 is WNHNN, CDR2 SYGVQD (reference sequence). The DNA for the CDR3 is TGCGCCAGCAGTGAATCTCTGACCACAGATACGCAGTATTTT. Translation gives CASSESLTTDTQYF.

V and J are TRBV6-6 and TRBJ2-7; D call uncertain. The germline V gene has CDR1 MNHNY and CDR2 SVGAGI (reference sequence). V was trimmed by 5 bases and J by 2 bases, leaving 10 bases between them. The CDR3 runs 13 residues. The DNA of the CDR3 is TGTGCCAGCAGTCCCCCCGGAACCTACGAGCAGTACTTC. Its translation is CASSPPGTYEQYF.

CDR3 nucleotides: TGTGCCTGGATTACTTTGGAGACCCAGTACTTC. Its protein product is CAWITLETQYF. The chain uses TRBV30 and TRBJ2-5; D ambiguous. V was trimmed by 4 bases and J by 5 bases, leaving 8 bases between them. The V gene's germline CDR1 is GTSNPN and CDR2 SVGIG (reference sequence). There are 11 residues in the CDR3. The whole variable domain, remainder taken from reference TRBV30 and TRBJ2-5, is SQTIHQWPATLVQPVGSPLSLECTVEGTSNPNLYWYRQAAGRGLQLLFYSVGIGQISSEVPQNLSASRPQDRQFILSSKKLLLSDSGFYLCAWITLETQYFGPGTRLLVL.

V and J are TRBV11-3 and TRBJ1-1, with D hard to call. The V gene's germline CDR1 is SGHNT and CDR2 YENEEA. V was cut by 3 bases and J by 5 bases, with 10 bases left in between. The CDR3 consists of 13 residues. CDR3 protein: CASSFGLDTEAFF. For the CDR3, the DNA is TGTGCCAGCAGCTTTGGGTTGGATACTGAAGCTTTCTTT.

V usage is TRBV5-1 and J usage is TRBJ2-5, with TRBD1 as a possible D gene (7 bases). The CDR3 contains 18 residues. V shed 0 bases and J shed 4 bases, with 22 bases lying between them. CDR1 and CDR2 (germline): SGHRS, YFSETQ. CDR3 region: CASSLAAQTGRAGETQYF. The CDR3 nucleotides are TGCGCCAGCAGCTTGGCCGCTCAGACAGGGAGAGCGGGAGAGACCCAGTACTTC.

The chain links TRBV18 to TRBJ2-6; D gene uncertain. Germline V gene sequence: CDR1 KGHSH, CDR2 LQKENI. CDR3 length: 15 amino acids. The V gene lost 3 bases and the J gene lost 0 bases, with 6 bases spanning the gap. CDR3 nucleotide sequence: TGTGCCAGCTCACCTTCCCACTCTGGGGCCAACGTCCTGACTTTC. It encodes CASSPSHSGANVLTF. The variable domain in full, completed from reference TRBV18 and TRBJ2-6, reads NAGVMQNPRHLVRRRGQEARLRCSPMKGHSHVYWYRQLPEEGLKFMVYLQKENIIDESGMPKERFSAEFPKEGPSILRIQQVVRGDSAAYFCASSPSHSGANVLTFGAGSRLTVL.